This T cell receptor (beta chain) was profiled in a study of early T cells in non-severe SARS-CoV-2 infection. Unique molecular identifiers were attached to individual cDNA molecules. TCRdb analysed the 5' RACE reads with MiXCR anew, one entry per CDR3 protein. The sample shows over 95,000 distinct CDR3 sequences, approximately 16% of them seen only once. In germline, CDR1 is SQVTM, CDR2 ANQGSEA. The CDR3 totals 12 residues. The V end lost 6 bases, the J end lost 2 bases, and 11 bases lay between the germline ends. The count of this clonotype is one. Sequenced sample: whole blood. V and J are TRBV29-1 and TRBJ2-7; D possibly corresponds to TRBD1 (6 bases). This receptor was identified in an adult who was a healthcare worker with PCR-confirmed SARS-CoV-2 infection or an uninfected control (not recorded which). CDR3 sequence (DNA): TGCAGCGTCGGACAGCAGACCTACGAGCAGTACTTC. Translated, it gives CSVGQQTYEQYF.